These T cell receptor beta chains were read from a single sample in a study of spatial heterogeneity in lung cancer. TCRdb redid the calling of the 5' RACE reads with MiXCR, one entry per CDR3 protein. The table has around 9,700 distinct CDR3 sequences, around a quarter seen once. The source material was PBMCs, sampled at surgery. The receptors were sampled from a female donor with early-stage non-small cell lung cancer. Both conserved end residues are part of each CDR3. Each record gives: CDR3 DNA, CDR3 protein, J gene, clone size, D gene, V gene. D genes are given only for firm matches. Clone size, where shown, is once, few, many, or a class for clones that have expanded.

cdr3_nt: TGTGCCAGCAGCCAAGGAGATTTGAACACCGGGGAGCTGTTTTTT
cdr3_aa: CASSQGDLNTGELFF
j_call: TRBJ2-2
clone_size: many
d_call: NA
v_call: TRBV4-2

cdr3_nt: TGCGCCAGCAGTCATAAGACAGGATGTACAGATACGCAGTATTTT
cdr3_aa: CASSHKTGCTDTQYF
j_call: TRBJ2-3
clone_size: NA
d_call: NA
v_call: TRBV23-1

cdr3_nt: TGCAGTGCTAGACCGACAGGGAGCTCCTACAATGAGCAGTTCTTC
cdr3_aa: CSARPTGSSYNEQFF
j_call: TRBJ2-1
clone_size: NA
d_call: TRBD1
v_call: TRBV20-1

cdr3_nt: TGCGCCAGCAGCCAAGCCACAGGGGGCTCTGGGGCCAACGTCCTGACTTTC
cdr3_aa: CASSQATGGSGANVLTF
j_call: TRBJ2-6
clone_size: NA
d_call: TRBD1
v_call: TRBV4-3

cdr3_nt: TGTGCCAGCAGTTACGAAAGGGGTAGTAGTGGCTACACCTTC
cdr3_aa: CASSYERGSSGYTF
j_call: TRBJ1-2
clone_size: NA
d_call: NA
v_call: TRBV6-5

cdr3_nt: TGTGCCAGCAGCTCCAGGGGGAAGGAAAACATTCAGTACTTC
cdr3_aa: CASSSRGKENIQYF
j_call: TRBJ2-4
clone_size: NA
d_call: TRBD1
v_call: TRBV7-2

cdr3_nt: TGTGCCATCAGTGACGGGACAGGAACCTACGAGCAGTACTTC
cdr3_aa: CAISDGTGTYEQYF
j_call: TRBJ2-7
clone_size: NA
d_call: TRBD1
v_call: TRBV10-3

cdr3_nt: TGTGCCAGCACGCCCCTGACTAGCTACGAGCAGTACTTC
cdr3_aa: CASTPLTSYEQYF
j_call: TRBJ2-7
clone_size: NA
d_call: NA
v_call: TRBV18

cdr3_nt: TGTGCCAGCAGTGAGAACACTGAAGCTTTCTTT
cdr3_aa: CASSENTEAFF
j_call: TRBJ1-1
clone_size: medium-sized
d_call: NA
v_call: TRBV6-1

cdr3_nt: TGTGCCAGCAGCCAACTACGGGTACACGAGCAGTACTTC
cdr3_aa: CASSQLRVHEQYF
j_call: TRBJ2-7
clone_size: many
d_call: NA
v_call: TRBV3-1

cdr3_nt: TGTGCCAGCAGCCCCCGGGACTTACTAGGCCGCGGAGAGACCCAGTACTTC
cdr3_aa: CASSPRDLLGRGETQYF
j_call: TRBJ2-5
clone_size: NA
d_call: NA
v_call: TRBV7-9

cdr3_nt: TGTGCCAGCAGCTCTGGACCTACCTACGAGCAGTACTTC
cdr3_aa: CASSSGPTYEQYF
j_call: TRBJ2-7
clone_size: medium-sized
d_call: NA
v_call: TRBV7-2

cdr3_nt: TGTGCCAGCAGCCGCCGGAACGGGAGGCCCGGCGAGCAGTACTTC
cdr3_aa: CASSRRNGRPGEQYF
j_call: TRBJ2-7
clone_size: NA
d_call: TRBD2
v_call: TRBV3-1

cdr3_nt: TGTGCCAGCAGTTTAGCGGGAGCGCGGAATGAGCAGTTCTTC
cdr3_aa: CASSLAGARNEQFF
j_call: TRBJ2-1
clone_size: few
d_call: TRBD2
v_call: TRBV6-2/TRBV6-3

cdr3_nt: TGTGCCAGCAGTGAATATCAGGGACAGGGAATGGATGGCTACACCTTC
cdr3_aa: CASSEYQGQGMDGYTF
j_call: TRBJ1-2
clone_size: NA
d_call: TRBD1
v_call: TRBV25-1

cdr3_nt: TGCGCCAGCAGCCAAGAACCGAACACCGGGGAGCTGTTTTTT
cdr3_aa: CASSQEPNTGELFF
j_call: TRBJ2-2
clone_size: many
d_call: NA
v_call: TRBV4-3

cdr3_nt: TGCAGTGCTAGAGAACTTGGTTCACCCCTCCACTTT
cdr3_aa: CSARELGSPLHF
j_call: TRBJ1-6
clone_size: NA
d_call: NA
v_call: TRBV20-1

cdr3_nt: TGCAGCGTTGGGGGAAATAGCAATCAGCCCCAGCATTTT
cdr3_aa: CSVGGNSNQPQHF
j_call: TRBJ1-5
clone_size: NA
d_call: NA
v_call: TRBV29-1

cdr3_nt: TGCGCCAGCAGCGTAGGGACAGTCCAAGAGACCCAGTACTTC
cdr3_aa: CASSVGTVQETQYF
j_call: TRBJ2-5
clone_size: few
d_call: TRBD1
v_call: TRBV5-1

cdr3_nt: TGTGCCAGCAGCGTAGGATCGGGACAGGGAATTATCTATGGCTACACCTTC
cdr3_aa: CASSVGSGQGIIYGYTF
j_call: TRBJ1-2
clone_size: NA
d_call: TRBD1
v_call: TRBV9

cdr3_nt: TGTGCCAGTAGTACGGACAGCCGACAGCAGTACTTC
cdr3_aa: CASSTDSRQQYF
j_call: TRBJ2-7
clone_size: NA
d_call: NA
v_call: TRBV19

cdr3_nt: TGTGCCAGCAGCTTGGGAGGAGGGGACAATGAGCAGTTCTTC
cdr3_aa: CASSLGGGDNEQFF
j_call: TRBJ2-1
clone_size: NA
d_call: NA
v_call: TRBV5-6

cdr3_nt: TGTGCCAGCAGCCGGTACTCCTACGAGCAGTACTTC
cdr3_aa: CASSRYSYEQYF
j_call: TRBJ2-7
clone_size: NA
d_call: NA
v_call: TRBV28

cdr3_nt: TGTGCCACCTCGGGAGTAGGAGAGACCCAGTACTTC
cdr3_aa: CATSGVGETQYF
j_call: TRBJ2-5
clone_size: NA
d_call: NA
v_call: TRBV10-3

cdr3_nt: TGTGCCAGCAGCTCTGGGACTAGCACGCTCTACGAGCAGTACTTC
cdr3_aa: CASSSGTSTLYEQYF
j_call: TRBJ2-7
clone_size: few
d_call: TRBD2
v_call: TRBV7-6

cdr3_nt: TGTGCCAGTAGGATAACGCCCCCCGGCCGGCCGTCGAACACCGGGGAGCTGTTTTTT
cdr3_aa: CASRITPPGRPSNTGELFF
j_call: TRBJ2-2
clone_size: NA
d_call: NA
v_call: TRBV19

cdr3_nt: TGTGCCAGCAGTTACTCGAGATGGAGACAGAACACCGGGGAGCTGTTTTTT
cdr3_aa: CASSYSRWRQNTGELFF
j_call: TRBJ2-2
clone_size: medium-sized
d_call: NA
v_call: TRBV6-2/TRBV6-3

cdr3_nt: TGTGCCAGCAGCCTAGGGGGAGGCGAGACCCAGTACTTC
cdr3_aa: CASSLGGGETQYF
j_call: TRBJ2-5
clone_size: medium-sized
d_call: NA
v_call: TRBV7-2

cdr3_nt: TGCGCCAGCAGTGCGACTAGCGGGAGTCGAGGAAGTGAGCAGTTCTTC
cdr3_aa: CASSATSGSRGSEQFF
j_call: TRBJ2-1
clone_size: NA
d_call: TRBD2
v_call: TRBV10-2

cdr3_nt: TGTGCCAGCAGCTTCGGGTTGGAGAACACTGAAGCTTTCTTT
cdr3_aa: CASSFGLENTEAFF
j_call: TRBJ1-1
clone_size: NA
d_call: NA
v_call: TRBV12-3/TRBV12-4

cdr3_nt: TGTGCCAGCAGGTTTAGCGGGAACACTGAAGCTTTCTTT
cdr3_aa: CASRFSGNTEAFF
j_call: TRBJ1-1
clone_size: medium-sized
d_call: NA
v_call: TRBV5-6

cdr3_nt: TGTGCCAGCAGCAGACGGGGACAGAGAACTAATGAAAAACTGTTTTTT
cdr3_aa: CASSRRGQRTNEKLFF
j_call: TRBJ1-4
clone_size: NA
d_call: TRBD1
v_call: TRBV11-2

cdr3_nt: TGTGCCAGCAGCTTAGCCTCGTACAATGAGCAGTTCTTC
cdr3_aa: CASSLASYNEQFF
j_call: TRBJ2-1
clone_size: medium-sized
d_call: NA
v_call: TRBV11-2

cdr3_nt: TGTGCCAGCACCTTGACGGTATTAAATGAGCAGTTCTTC
cdr3_aa: CASTLTVLNEQFF
j_call: TRBJ2-1
clone_size: many
d_call: NA
v_call: TRBV7-9

cdr3_nt: TGCAGCGTTGAATATTCCACCACGCCTTACGAGCAGTACTTC
cdr3_aa: CSVEYSTTPYEQYF
j_call: TRBJ2-7
clone_size: few
d_call: NA
v_call: TRBV29-1

cdr3_nt: TGTGCCAGCAGCTTCCCTAGCGGGGGCTACAATGAGCAGTTCTTC
cdr3_aa: CASSFPSGGYNEQFF
j_call: TRBJ2-1
clone_size: medium-sized
d_call: TRBD2
v_call: TRBV5-5

cdr3_nt: TGTGCCAGCAGTCCCGGGTCCCTGGGAACTGAAGCTTTCTTT
cdr3_aa: CASSPGSLGTEAFF
j_call: TRBJ1-1
clone_size: NA
d_call: NA
v_call: TRBV28

cdr3_nt: TGTGCCAGCAGTTTAAGCCCGTCGGAGCTGTTTTTT
cdr3_aa: CASSLSPSELFF
j_call: TRBJ2-2
clone_size: few
d_call: NA
v_call: TRBV12-3/TRBV12-4

cdr3_nt: TGCGCCAGCAGCTTGGCAGCCTTGAACACTGAAGCTTTCTTT
cdr3_aa: CASSLAALNTEAFF
j_call: TRBJ1-1
clone_size: NA
d_call: NA
v_call: TRBV5-1

cdr3_nt: TGTGCCAGCAGCTCCCAAGACAGGGGACGGGCCGGGGAGCTGTTTTTT
cdr3_aa: CASSSQDRGRAGELFF
j_call: TRBJ2-2
clone_size: medium-sized
d_call: TRBD1
v_call: TRBV5-4

cdr3_nt: TGTGCCACCAGCAGAGAGATGTTCGGGAGGTCATTTCCAGATACGCAGTATTTT
cdr3_aa: CATSREMFGRSFPDTQYF
j_call: TRBJ2-3
clone_size: few
d_call: TRBD2
v_call: TRBV15

cdr3_nt: TGTGCCAGCAGAAGTAACAGGGAGGCAGATACGCAGTATTTT
cdr3_aa: CASRSNREADTQYF
j_call: TRBJ2-3
clone_size: NA
d_call: NA
v_call: TRBV6-2/TRBV6-3

cdr3_nt: TGTGCCATCAAAGAAGGGGAACCCTCCTACAATGAGCAGTTCTTC
cdr3_aa: CAIKEGEPSYNEQFF
j_call: TRBJ2-1
clone_size: many
d_call: NA
v_call: TRBV10-3

cdr3_nt: TGTGCCAGCAGTGGCAGTCCGGGGACCCAGTACTTC
cdr3_aa: CASSGSPGTQYF
j_call: TRBJ2-5
clone_size: few
d_call: NA
v_call: TRBV2

cdr3_nt: TGTGCCATCAGTGACGCCGGGACTGAGGGAAGTAATGAGCAGTTCTTC
cdr3_aa: CAISDAGTEGSNEQFF
j_call: TRBJ2-1
clone_size: many
d_call: NA
v_call: TRBV10-3

cdr3_nt: TGTGCCAGCTCCAACTCCTTGGGCAATGAGCAGTTCTTC
cdr3_aa: CASSNSLGNEQFF
j_call: TRBJ2-1
clone_size: many
d_call: NA
v_call: TRBV18

cdr3_nt: TGTGCCAGCAGAGCAGGGGAAACCGGGGAGCTGTTTTTT
cdr3_aa: CASRAGETGELFF
j_call: TRBJ2-2
clone_size: few
d_call: NA
v_call: TRBV7-9

cdr3_nt: TGTGCCAGCAGCCTAACTTGGCAGATCACCAATGCGGAGACTCTGGACGAGCAGTACTTC
cdr3_aa: CASSLTWQITNAETLDEQYF
j_call: TRBJ2-7
clone_size: NA
d_call: NA
v_call: TRBV7-9

cdr3_nt: TGTGCCAGCAGAATTAGCGGAGGGTCCAACGAGCAGTACTTC
cdr3_aa: CASRISGGSNEQYF
j_call: TRBJ2-7
clone_size: NA
d_call: NA
v_call: TRBV27

cdr3_nt: TGTGCCAGCACGGCCAGGAGGGCTTCTCCCTACAATGAGCAGTTCTTC
cdr3_aa: CASTARRASPYNEQFF
j_call: TRBJ2-1
clone_size: few
d_call: NA
v_call: TRBV7-9

cdr3_nt: TGTGCCACCAGCAGAGCAGGGGGCTCTGGGGCCAACGTCCTGACTTTC
cdr3_aa: CATSRAGGSGANVLTF
j_call: TRBJ2-6
clone_size: medium-sized
d_call: TRBD1
v_call: TRBV15

cdr3_nt: TGCGCCAGCAGCCCCCGGGACCGGACGAATAATGAAAAACTGTTTTTT
cdr3_aa: CASSPRDRTNNEKLFF
j_call: TRBJ1-4
clone_size: NA
d_call: NA
v_call: TRBV5-1

cdr3_nt: TGTGCCAGCAGCTTACCTTCTAGCGGTCCTTACACAGATACGCAGTATTTT
cdr3_aa: CASSLPSSGPYTDTQYF
j_call: TRBJ2-3
clone_size: few
d_call: TRBD2
v_call: TRBV7-9

cdr3_nt: TGTGCCTGGAGTTTGACAGGGGGCGGCACAGATACGCAGTATTTT
cdr3_aa: CAWSLTGGGTDTQYF
j_call: TRBJ2-3
clone_size: many
d_call: TRBD1
v_call: TRBV30

cdr3_nt: TGTGCCAGCAGTTCCGGCTCCACAACTAATGAAAAACTGTTTTTT
cdr3_aa: CASSSGSTTNEKLFF
j_call: TRBJ1-4
clone_size: NA
d_call: NA
v_call: TRBV6-2/TRBV6-3

cdr3_nt: TGTGCCAGCTCACCCAGACTAGCGGAGAGCTCCTACGAGCAGTACTTC
cdr3_aa: CASSPRLAESSYEQYF
j_call: TRBJ2-7
clone_size: few
d_call: TRBD2
v_call: TRBV18

cdr3_nt: TGTGCCAGCAGCCTTCAGGGTGCTGGAAACACCATATATTTT
cdr3_aa: CASSLQGAGNTIYF
j_call: TRBJ1-3
clone_size: few
d_call: NA
v_call: TRBV7-3

cdr3_nt: TGTGCCAGCAGCTTGGTCGGGGGCTACGAGCAGTACTTC
cdr3_aa: CASSLVGGYEQYF
j_call: TRBJ2-7
clone_size: few
d_call: NA
v_call: TRBV5-4